These T cell receptor beta chains were read from a single sample in a study of molecular identifiers for immune sequencing clone quantification. TCRdb called the PCR reads again in MiXCR, with one record for every CDR3 protein. This table holds over 550,000 distinct CDR3 sequences, over 25% found once. What was sequenced was naive CD8+ T cells from blood, with Jurkat cell RNA spiked in. The receptors derive from a human donor in good health. Some libraries in this study had Jurkat cell RNA spiked in. Each CDR3 is given with its conserved first and last residue. The D gene is left open where the match is weak. The size entry is marked missing in some rows and otherwise reads once, few, many or a size class.

TRBV5-6	many	NA	TRBJ2-7	CASSFATEGDEQYF	TGTGCCAGCAGCTTCGCCACCGAGGGGGACGAGCAGTACTTC
TRBV5-6	NA	NA	TRBJ1-3	CASSLALEGLAGNTIYF	TGTGCCAGCAGCTTGGCCTTAGAGGGTTTGGCTGGAAACACCATATATTTT
TRBV12-3/TRBV12-4	many	NA	TRBJ2-3	CASSSSATSTDTQYF	TGTGCCAGCAGTTCTAGCGCCACTAGCACAGATACGCAGTATTTT
TRBV7-9	many	NA	TRBJ1-2	CASSLPTNPYGYTF	TGTGCCAGCAGCTTACCGACAAACCCCTATGGCTACACCTTC
TRBV4-1	many	NA	TRBJ1-6	CASSQEGRNSPLHF	TGCGCCAGCAGCCAAGAGGGCAGGAATTCACCCCTCCACTTT
TRBV9	NA	TRBD1	TRBJ1-1	CASSDRDRGFSGTEAFF	TGTGCCAGCAGCGACCGGGACAGGGGGTTTTCGGGCACTGAAGCTTTCTTT
TRBV15	NA	NA	TRBJ2-5	CATSPRQIGETQYF	TGTGCCACCAGCCCTCGACAGATCGGGGAGACCCAGTACTTC
TRBV30	NA	NA	TRBJ2-5	CAWSPGGGTQYF	TGTGCCTGGAGCCCCGGGGGAGGGACCCAGTACTTC
TRBV30	many	NA	TRBJ1-5	CAWSGDGRAQHF	TGTGCCTGGAGCGGGGATGGGAGGGCCCAGCATTTT
TRBV6-2/TRBV6-3	once	NA	TRBJ2-5	CASSYEGEEAQYF	TGTGCCAGCAGTTACGAGGGTGAGGAGGCCCAGTACTTC
TRBV7-9	many	TRBD1	TRBJ1-1	CASSLDRATTEAFF	TGTGCCAGCAGCTTGGACAGGGCGACCACTGAAGCTTTCTTT
TRBV7-9	many	NA	TRBJ2-7	CASSSGQTEGYEQYF	TGTGCCAGCAGCTCCGGACAGACCGAGGGCTACGAGCAGTACTTC
TRBV5-4	NA	TRBD1	TRBJ1-1	CASSPPDRDLTGEAFF	TGTGCCAGCAGCCCCCCCGACAGGGACCTAACTGGTGAAGCTTTCTTT
TRBV12-3/TRBV12-4	NA	NA	TRBJ1-2	CASSLDQGYYGYTF	TGTGCCAGCAGCCTTGACCAGGGCTACTATGGCTACACCTTC
TRBV7-8	few	TRBD2	TRBJ2-2	CASSLDRLAENTGELFF	TGTGCCAGCAGCTTAGACCGACTAGCAGAGAACACCGGGGAGCTGTTTTTT
TRBV27	NA	TRBD1	TRBJ2-1	CASSLFGTGSYNEQFF	TGTGCCAGCAGCTTATTTGGGACAGGAAGCTACAATGAGCAGTTCTTC
TRBV7-9	many	NA	TRBJ2-7	CASSSPGGYEQYF	TGTGCCAGCAGCTCGCCCGGGGGATACGAGCAGTACTTC
TRBV20-1	NA	NA	TRBJ1-3	CSASCPGISGNTIYF	TGCAGTGCTAGCTGTCCGGGGATCTCTGGAAACACCATATATTTT
TRBV3-1	few	NA	TRBJ2-1	CASSLSLALNDNEQFF	TGTGCCAGCAGCCTCTCCCTCGCCCTTAATGACAATGAGCAGTTCTTC
TRBV4-2	many	NA	TRBJ1-1	CASSQAYEAFF	TGTGCCAGCAGCCAAGCATACGAAGCTTTCTTT
TRBV27	NA	NA	TRBJ2-5	CASSFLGESAAQETQYF	TGTGCCAGCAGTTTTTTAGGGGAGAGTGCGGCACAAGAGACCCAGTACTTC
TRBV13	many	TRBD1	TRBJ2-3	CASSLQGQGTDTQYF	TGTGCCAGCAGCCTCCAGGGACAGGGCACAGATACGCAGTATTTT
TRBV5-6	NA	NA	TRBJ2-7	CASSLDGAITSYEQYF	TGTGCCAGCAGCTTGGACGGGGCTATCACCTCCTACGAGCAGTACTTC
TRBV4-3	many	NA	TRBJ1-2	CASSQDYSGAYGYTF	TGCGCCAGCAGCCAAGATTATTCAGGGGCCTATGGCTACACCTTC
TRBV19	few	TRBD1	TRBJ1-4	CASWTGTVEKLFF	TGTGCCAGTTGGACAGGAACGGTTGAAAAACTGTTTTTT
TRBV6-2/TRBV6-3	many	NA	TRBJ2-3	CASSWGPPADTQYF	TGTGCCAGCAGTTGGGGACCTCCTGCAGATACGCAGTATTTT
TRBV4-2	many	NA	TRBJ1-4	CASSQDGGGGEKLFF	TGTGCCAGCAGCCAAGATGGCGGGGGAGGGGAAAAACTGTTTTTT